One and the same sample provided the 15 T cell receptor beta chains below, sequenced in a study of spatial heterogeneity in lung cancer (dated by TCRdb to between 2019 and 2020). What the work shows at the level of the full study, not this receptor alone: The tumor nonsynonymous mutation count correlated with the number of expanded alpha and beta TCRs within the tumor.

The time point label, read with the paper, signifies: sample taken at primary tumor resection. Library preparation was by 5' RACE. Sequenced on a NextSeq 500. TCRdb ran its own pipeline on the public reads, namely fastp trimming at Q25 and MiXCR clone calling, and kept in-frame beta chains. Each entry merges the rows of one CDR3 protein and shows their most common DNA and genes. In this sample the table shows about 2,700 distinct CDR3 sequences, more than 15% of which occur a single time. The ten largest clones represent roughly 15% of the sample. Their target antigens are unknown. The sample consisted of lung tumor tissue, taken at surgery. These TCRs come from a male donor with early-stage non-small cell lung cancer.

The chain joins TRBV25-1 to TRBJ1-3, with 7 nucleotides matching TRBD1. The V gene end was trimmed by 4 bases and the J gene end by 0 bases; junction bases not matched to a gene: 12. The CDR3 length is 18 residues. Germline values: CDR1 MGHDK, CDR2 SYGVNS. The CDR3 reads CASSGTVGQDNSGNTIYF. Written as DNA, the CDR3 is TGTGCCAGCAGTGGCACTGTCGGACAGGACAACTCTGGAAACACCATATATTTT.

This clonotype showed up just a few times. CDR3 residues: CSATRQGGTEAFF. The CDR3 DNA reads TGCAGTGCTACCAGACAGGGGGGAACTGAAGCTTTCTTT. The rearrangement links TRBV20-1 to TRBJ1-1; 9 bases fit TRBD1. V trimming: 4 bases; J trimming: 5 bases; junction bases outside the gene matches: 5. Per germline, CDR1 DFQATT and CDR2 SNEGSKA (reference sequence). This CDR3 has 13 amino acids.

V is TRBV11-2 and J is TRBJ2-1, with 8 bases lining up with TRBD2. The CDR3 runs to 17 residues. Unmatched junction bases numbered 16, after V lost 5 bases and J lost 7 bases. The germline V gene encodes CDR1 SGHAT and CDR2 FQNNGV. The CDR3 region is CASSRAQEAGVGNEQFF. DNA of the CDR3: TGTGCCAGCAGCCGCGCCCAAGAAGCGGGAGTAGGGAATGAGCAGTTCTTC.

This chain connects TRBV27 to TRBJ2-1; TRBD1 matches at 7 bases. Germline V gene sequence: CDR1 MNHEY, CDR2 SMNVEV (reference sequence). There are 13 residues in the CDR3. The V and J ends lost 3 bases and 5 bases, in that order; junction bases with no gene match: 1. Written as DNA, the CDR3 is TGTGCCAGCAGTTTCGACAGGGACAATGAGCAGTTCTTC. Its protein is CASSFDRDNEQFF.

This clonotype is large in the sample. Here the CDR3 reads CASSLANEDGYTF. CDR3 DNA sequence: TGTGCCAGCAGCTTAGCTAATGAGGATGGCTACACCTTC. This chain uses TRBV7-9 with TRBJ1-2, with D unresolved. Germline V CDR1 and CDR2: SEHNR, FQNEAQ (reference sequence). The ends were cut back, 0 bases at V and 6 bases at J, with 8 bases in the middle. The CDR3 consists of 13 residues.

To note about this clonotype: It is unclear where the CDR3 begins or ends on the DNA, so no DNA is shown, and the CDR3 is as TCRdb lists it. This chain links TRBV7-5 with TRBJ1-5; the D segment call TRBD1 is taken from the table without a DNA check. TRBV7-5 is tagged as a pseudogene. The CDR3 spans 18 amino acids, including both terminal residues. The CDR3 region is CISVPEARTGPGDQPQHF.

The rearrangement links TRBV19 to TRBJ2-1, with TRBD1 as a possible D gene (6 bases). CDR3 length: 14 amino acids. The germline CDR1 and CDR2 sequences are LNHDA and SQIVND (reference sequence). The V and J ends lost 6 bases and 0 bases respectively, with 9 bases between them. CDR3 sequence reads: CASRDSSSYNEQFF. CDR3 nucleotide sequence: TGTGCCAGTAGGGACAGCAGCTCCTACAATGAGCAGTTCTTC.

In its sample, this clonotype is medium-sized. The chain joins TRBV12-3 or TRBV12-4 to TRBJ1-4; D is ambiguous. This CDR3 comprises 12 residues. V lost 1 base and J lost 11, with 8 bases in between. CDR3 amino acids: CASSLGVGKLFF. Here the CDR3 DNA reads TGTGCCAGCAGTTTAGGGGTCGGGAAACTGTTTTTT.

The chain recombines TRBV5-4 with TRBJ2-6, with TRBD1 matching 7 bases. J lost 0 bases, V lost 3 bases, and 9 bases had no gene match. CDR3 length: 18 amino acids. CDR1 is SGHNT, CDR2 YYREEE, per germline (reference sequence). CDR3 loop: CASSSSGQINSGANVLTF. In nucleotides, the CDR3 is TGTGCCAGCAGCTCATCGGGACAGATAAACTCTGGGGCCAACGTCCTGACTTTC.

In its sample, this clonotype is large. V gene TRBV20-1 combines with J gene TRBJ2-7, with TRBD2 as a possible D gene (6 bases). Germline CDR1 reads DFQATT; CDR2 reads SNEGSKA (reference sequence). The CDR3 covers 14 residues. With 2 bases removed from V and 5 bases from J, the gap between germline ends came to 16 bases. CDR3 protein: CSARRLAKEDEQYF. Written as DNA, the CDR3 is TGCAGTGCTAGACGGCTAGCGAAAGAGGACGAGCAGTACTTC.

This clonotype is labeled as medium-sized. CDR3 sequence (DNA): TGTGCCAGCAGTAGGCTACAGGGGGGGTCCAATCAGCCCCAGCATTTT. Protein product: CASSRLQGGSNQPQHF. The V and J genes are TRBV28 and TRBJ1-5, with 8 bases identical to TRBD1. V shed 5 bases, J shed 3 bases, and the junction held 9 bases outside the gene matches. CDR1 and CDR2 (germline): MDHEN, SYDVKM. The length of the CDR3 is 16 residues. Drawing the rest from reference TRBV28 and TRBJ1-5, the complete variable domain is DVKVTQSSRYLVKRTGEKVFLECVQDMDHENMFWYRQDPGLGLRLIYFSYDVKMKEKGDIPEGYSVSREKKERFSLILESASTNQTSMYLCASSRLQGGSNQPQHFGDGTRLSIL.

This clonotype was found a few times. The rearrangement joins TRBV7-9 to TRBJ2-5, with 8 positions matching TRBD1. V dropped 4 bases and J dropped 4; count of bases not matched to a gene: 8. CDR3 length equals 15 residues. Per germline, CDR1 SEHNR and CDR2 FQNEAQ (reference sequence). CDR3 sequence (DNA): TGTGCCAGCAGCTCATCCGACAGGGGTGGAGAGACCCAGTACTTC. Protein: CASSSSDRGGETQYF.

V usage is TRBV18 and J usage is TRBJ2-2; no firm D call. This CDR3 spans 14 amino acids. The V end lost 0 bases, the J end lost 2 bases, and 4 bases lay between the germline ends. CDR1 and CDR2 from the germline V gene are KGHSH and LQKENI. CDR3 in amino acids: CASSPPVNTGELFF. As DNA, the CDR3 is TGTGCCAGCTCACCACCAGTCAACACCGGGGAGCTGTTTTTT. Full variable domain (outside the CDR3, taken from reference TRBV18 and TRBJ2-2): NAGVMQNPRHLVRRRGQEARLRCSPMKGHSHVYWYRQLPEEGLKFMVYLQKENIIDESGMPKERFSAEFPKEGPSILRIQQVVRGDSAAYFCASSPPVNTGELFFGEGSRLTVL.

The sample holds a few counts of this clonotype. This rearrangement joins TRBV5-1 to TRBJ2-1; maybe TRBD2 (7 bases). Germline CDR1 SGHRS, CDR2 YFSETQ. The V end lost 4 bases, the J end lost 11 bases, and 31 bases lay between the germline ends. The CDR3 has 18 residues. CDR3 region: CASSIDYAGGPGAAKQFF. CDR3 nucleotides: TGCGCCAGCAGCATAGACTATGCCGGGGGGCCGGGTGCCGCCAAGCAGTTCTTC.

The chain recombines TRBV4-1 with TRBJ2-1; weak D call: TRBD1 (5 bases). CDR3 length: 13 residues. Deletions cut 2 bases from V and 7 bases from J, with 9 bases between. Germline-derived CDR1 and CDR2 are MGHRA and YSYEKL. For the CDR3, the DNA is TGCGCCAGCAGCCAATTGGGGCGGAATGAGCAGTTCTTC. Translated, it gives CASSQLGRNEQFF.